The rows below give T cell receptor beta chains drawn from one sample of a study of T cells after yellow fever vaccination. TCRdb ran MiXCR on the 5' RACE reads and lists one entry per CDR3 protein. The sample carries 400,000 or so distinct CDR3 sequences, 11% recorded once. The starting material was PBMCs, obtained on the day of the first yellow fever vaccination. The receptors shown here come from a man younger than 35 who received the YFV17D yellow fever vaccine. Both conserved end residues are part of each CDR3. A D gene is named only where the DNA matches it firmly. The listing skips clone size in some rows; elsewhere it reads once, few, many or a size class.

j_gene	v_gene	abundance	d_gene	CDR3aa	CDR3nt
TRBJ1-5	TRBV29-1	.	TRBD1	CSVAGTGGTYSNQPQHF	TGCAGCGTCGCCGGGACAGGGGGCACATATAGCAATCAGCCCCAGCATTTT
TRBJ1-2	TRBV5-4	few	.	CASSPLPAPGGEYGYTF	TGTGCCAGCAGCCCCCTACCCGCCCCGGGGGGGGAATATGGCTACACCTTC
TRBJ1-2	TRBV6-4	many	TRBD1	CASSDSPGQGAESYTF	TGTGCCAGCAGTGACTCCCCCGGGCAGGGGGCAGAGAGCTACACCTTC
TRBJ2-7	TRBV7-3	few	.	CASSLTIREQQYF	TGTGCCAGCAGCTTAACGATCCGGGAGCAGCAGTACTTC
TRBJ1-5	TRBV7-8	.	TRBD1	CASSLRRTGRGQPQHF	TGTGCCAGCAGCTTAAGAAGGACAGGGAGGGGTCAGCCCCAGCATTTT
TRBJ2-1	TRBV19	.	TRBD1	CASSISSEGANEQFF	TGTGCCAGTAGTATATCCAGCGAGGGGGCCAATGAGCAGTTCTTC
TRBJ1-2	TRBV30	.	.	CAWSAGLEGYTF	TGTGCCTGGAGTGCGGGGCTTGAAGGCTACACCTTC
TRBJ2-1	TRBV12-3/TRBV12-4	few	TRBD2	CASSPIAGGLQNEQFF	TGTGCCAGCAGTCCTATAGCGGGGGGGCTTCAGAATGAGCAGTTCTTC
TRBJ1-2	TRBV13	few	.	CASSYDNIKSEGYTF	TGTGCCAGCAGCTACGATAACATAAAATCCGAGGGCTACACCTTC
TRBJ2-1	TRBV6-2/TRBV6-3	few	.	CASVLSSYNEQFF	TGTGCCAGCGTTCTCAGCTCCTACAATGAGCAGTTCTTC
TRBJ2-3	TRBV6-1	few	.	CASSVSGGTDTQYF	TGTGCCAGCAGTGTCAGTGGAGGTACAGATACGCAGTATTTT
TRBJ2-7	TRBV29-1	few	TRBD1	CSVATGDESYEQYF	TGCAGCGTAGCGACAGGGGACGAATCCTACGAGCAGTACTTC
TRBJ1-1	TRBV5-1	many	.	CASSLWGSTEAFF	TGCGCCAGCAGCTTGTGGGGGAGCACTGAAGCTTTCTTT
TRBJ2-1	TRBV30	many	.	CAWSRGISNEQFF	TGTGCCTGGAGTCGGGGCATCTCCAATGAGCAGTTCTTC
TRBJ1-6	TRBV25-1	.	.	CASSAIRAVNSPLHF	TGTGCCAGCAGTGCCATCCGGGCCGTTAATTCACCCCTCCACTTT
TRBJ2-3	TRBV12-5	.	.	CASGLVLSRSTDTQYF	TGTGCTAGTGGTTTGGTACTAAGCAGAAGCACAGATACGCAGTATTTT
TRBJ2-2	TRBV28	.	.	CASSLAGPNTGELFF	TGTGCCAGCAGCCTCGCCGGGCCGAACACCGGGGAGCTGTTTTTT
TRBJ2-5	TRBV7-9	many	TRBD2	CASRDGTSGGQETQYF	TGTGCCAGCAGGGACGGGACTAGCGGGGGACAAGAGACCCAGTACTTC
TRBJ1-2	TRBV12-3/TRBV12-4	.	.	CATRGLDYGYTF	TGTGCCACCCGGGGTTTGGACTATGGCTACACCTTC
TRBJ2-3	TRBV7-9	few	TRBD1	CASRPWDRDSDTQYF	TGTGCCAGCAGACCATGGGACAGAGACTCAGATACGCAGTATTTT
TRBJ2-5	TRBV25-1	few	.	CASSAGGGSETQYF	TGTGCCAGCAGTGCGGGAGGGGGCAGCGAGACCCAGTACTTC
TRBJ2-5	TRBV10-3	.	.	CAISVEGIQETQYF	TGTGCCATCAGTGTTGAGGGGATCCAAGAGACCCAGTACTTC
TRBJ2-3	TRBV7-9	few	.	CASSSPQTSTDTQYF	TGTGCCAGCAGCTCCCCCCAAACTAGCACAGATACGCAGTATTTT
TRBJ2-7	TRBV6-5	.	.	CASSYGPKRLSYEQYF	TGTGCCAGCAGTTACGGACCCAAACGCTTGTCCTACGAGCAGTACTTC
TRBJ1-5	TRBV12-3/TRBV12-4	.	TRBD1	CASRPQGADQPQHF	TGTGCCAGCAGACCTCAGGGGGCAGATCAGCCCCAGCATTTT
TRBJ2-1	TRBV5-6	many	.	CASSLVAGEQFF	TGTGCCAGCAGCCTCGTGGCTGGTGAGCAGTTCTTC
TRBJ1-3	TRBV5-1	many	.	CAFHPGQWRNTIYF	TGCGCCTTCCACCCGGGACAATGGAGAAACACCATATATTTT
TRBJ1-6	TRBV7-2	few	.	CASSYDGYSPLHF	TGTGCCAGCAGCTATGACGGATATTCACCCCTCCACTTT
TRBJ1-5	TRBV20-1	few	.	CSASPTANIKQPQHF	TGCAGTGCTTCTCCTACAGCAAACATTAAACAGCCCCAGCATTTT
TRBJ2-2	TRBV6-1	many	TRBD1	CASSGTGGPGELFF	TGTGCCAGCAGTGGGACAGGGGGACCCGGGGAGCTGTTTTTT
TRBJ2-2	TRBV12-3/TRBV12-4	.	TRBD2	CASRARLADTGELFF	TGTGCCAGCAGGGCCAGACTAGCGGACACCGGGGAGCTGTTTTTT
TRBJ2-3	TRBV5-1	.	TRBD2	CASSKEGLAGGDTQYF	TGCGCCAGCAGCAAGGAAGGACTAGCGGGGGGAGATACGCAGTATTTT
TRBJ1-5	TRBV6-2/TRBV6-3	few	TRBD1	CASSYEGQGWQPQHF	TGTGCCAGCAGTTACGAGGGACAGGGATGGCAGCCCCAGCATTTT
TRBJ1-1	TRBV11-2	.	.	CASSMGGTEAFF	TGTGCCAGCAGCATGGGGGGGACTGAAGCTTTCTTT
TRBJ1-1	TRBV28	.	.	CASSLPGMAMNTEAFF	TGTGCCAGCAGTTTGCCAGGGATGGCCATGAACACTGAAGCTTTCTTT
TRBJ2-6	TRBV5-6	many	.	CASSLLGRVGIGANVLTF	TGTGCCAGCAGCTTGCTAGGCAGGGTGGGAATTGGGGCCAACGTCCTGACTTTC
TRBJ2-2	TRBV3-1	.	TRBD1	CASNRDRNTGELFF	TGTGCCAGCAACAGGGACAGAAACACCGGGGAGCTGTTTTTT
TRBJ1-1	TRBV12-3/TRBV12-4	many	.	CASSSGLNTEAFF	TGTGCCAGCAGCTCGGGCCTGAACACTGAAGCTTTCTTT
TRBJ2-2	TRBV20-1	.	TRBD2	CSARGASGGPINTGELFF	TGCAGTGCTAGGGGTGCTAGCGGGGGGCCAATAAACACCGGGGAGCTGTTTTTT
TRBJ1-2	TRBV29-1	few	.	CSVGAGLYGYTF	TGCAGCGTCGGGGCCGGCCTCTATGGCTACACCTTC
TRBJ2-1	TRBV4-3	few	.	CASSQEGPPAYNEQFF	TGCGCCAGCAGCCAAGAGGGCCCTCCGGCCTACAATGAGCAGTTCTTC
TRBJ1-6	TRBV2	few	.	CASRSGDLYSPLHF	TGTGCCAGCAGATCAGGGGATCTTTACTCACCCCTCCACTTT
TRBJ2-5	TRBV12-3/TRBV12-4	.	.	CASSFGGPRETQYF	TGTGCCAGCAGTTTCGGGGGGCCCAGGGAGACCCAGTACTTC
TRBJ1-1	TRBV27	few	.	CASSLFSWGEAFF	TGTGCCAGCAGTTTGTTCAGCTGGGGAGAAGCTTTCTTT
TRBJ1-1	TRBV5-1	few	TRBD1	CASSGRGVGTEAFF	TGCGCCAGCAGCGGCAGGGGGGTGGGCACTGAAGCTTTCTTT
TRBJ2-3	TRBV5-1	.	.	CASSLHRVDTQYF	TGCGCCAGCAGCTTGCACAGGGTGGATACGCAGTATTTT
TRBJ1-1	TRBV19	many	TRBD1	CASRNWDSTPVNTEAFF	TGTGCCAGTAGGAACTGGGACAGTACACCGGTAAATACTGAAGCTTTCTTT
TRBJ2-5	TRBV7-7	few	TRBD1	CASSRTGGDRETQYF	TGTGCTAGCAGCCGGACAGGGGGTGACCGGGAGACCCAGTACTTC
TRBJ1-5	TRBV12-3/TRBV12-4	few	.	CASSLLPSDQPQHF	TGTGCCAGCAGTTTACTTCCGTCGGATCAGCCCCAGCATTTT
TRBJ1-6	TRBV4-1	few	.	CASSAPRGGNSPLHF	TGCGCCAGCAGCGCCCCAAGGGGGGGTAATTCACCCCTCCACTTT
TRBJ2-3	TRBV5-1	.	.	CASSLRAGSTDTQYF	TGCGCCAGCAGCTTGAGGGCGGGGAGCACAGATACGCAGTATTTT
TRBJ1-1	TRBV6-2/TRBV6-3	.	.	CASSYSTPTGTEAFF	TGTGCCAGCAGTTACAGCACACCCACGGGGACTGAAGCTTTCTTT
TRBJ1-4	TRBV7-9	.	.	CASSSTRPGKLFF	TGTGCCAGCAGCTCCACACGCCCAGGAAAACTGTTTTTT
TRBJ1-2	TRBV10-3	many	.	CAISGTRDTSNYGYTF	TGTGCCATCAGTGGGACCCGGGACACTTCTAACTATGGCTACACCTTC
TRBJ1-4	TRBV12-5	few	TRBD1	CASGGPTGREEKLFF	TGTGCTAGTGGCGGCCCGACAGGGAGAGAGGAAAAACTGTTTTTT